This T cell receptor (beta chain) was recovered during a study of blood T cells in healthy people across ages. It was with a sample-barcoded 5' primer and a J-beta primer mix that a second PCR of roughly 7 to 12 cycles was run. Per sample, CDR3-containing paired-end reads numbered at least 2.5 million. TCRdb re-called the 5' RACE reads through MiXCR, storing one row per CDR3 protein. The sample records 1.8 million or so distinct CDR3 sequences, 30% to 40% being singletons. CDR3 length: 14 residues. The germline V and J ends were trimmed by 2 bases and 4 bases, with 9 bases remaining between them. In germline, CDR1 is MNHEY, CDR2 SMNVEV (reference sequence). This clonotype showed up just a few times.

Source material: blood. The receptor was derived from a human donor in good health. V gene TRBV27 combines with J gene TRBJ1-5; unclear D gene. The CDR3 region has the DNA TGTGCCAGCAGTTTAATAGGCCAAAATCAGCCCCAGCATTTT. It encodes CASSLIGQNQPQHF.